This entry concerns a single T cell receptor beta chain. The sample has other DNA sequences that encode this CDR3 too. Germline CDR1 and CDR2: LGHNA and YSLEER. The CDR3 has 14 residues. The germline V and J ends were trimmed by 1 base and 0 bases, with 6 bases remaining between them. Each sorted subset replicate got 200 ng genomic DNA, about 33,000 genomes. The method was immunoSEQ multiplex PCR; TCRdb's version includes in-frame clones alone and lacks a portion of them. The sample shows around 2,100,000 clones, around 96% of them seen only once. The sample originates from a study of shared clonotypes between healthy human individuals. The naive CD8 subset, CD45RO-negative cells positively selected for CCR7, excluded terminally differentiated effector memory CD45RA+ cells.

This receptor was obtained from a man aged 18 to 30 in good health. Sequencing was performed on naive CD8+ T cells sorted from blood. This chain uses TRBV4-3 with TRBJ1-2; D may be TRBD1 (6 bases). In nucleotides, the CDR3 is TGCGCCAGCAGCCAAGGGACAGCTAACTATGGCTACACCTTC. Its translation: CASSQGTANYGYTF.